Listed below are T cell receptor beta chains from one sample, sequenced in a study of immune evolution from preneoplasia to lung adenocarcinoma. The protocol was immunoSEQ multiplex PCR, while the TCRdb copy is restricted to in-frame clones and leaves out a portion. The sample consists of just under 10,000 clones, around 80% of them appearing once. Sample: FFPE minimally invasive lung adenocarcinoma tissue. These receptors were collected from a person aged 70 to 85 with lung adenocarcinoma. Some clones in this sample may be carry-over from other donors' samples. The conserved cysteine and the conserved F or W are not part of the CDR3 here. Clone size is not always given. Where it is, it says once, few, many or a class for expanded clones.

CDR3 protein: ASSSAQGWMNEQF; clone size: few; V gene: TRBV27
CDR3 protein: ASSQDLADTQY; clone size: -; V gene: TRBV14
CDR3 protein: ASRMIGGGSSGELF; clone size: -; V gene: TRBV5-6
CDR3 protein: ASSERGGGDTEAF; clone size: -; V gene: TRBV6-1
CDR3 protein: ASSLGREDYGYT; clone size: -; V gene: TRBV5-4
CDR3 protein: ASSETSGYGYT; clone size: -; V gene: TRBV7-2
CDR3 protein: ASSLAPSGVSEQY; clone size: -; V gene: TRBV11-2
CDR3 protein: ASDPKGMATDTQY; clone size: -; V gene: TRBV30
CDR3 protein: ASSPGQGASSPLH; clone size: once; V gene: TRBV7-8
CDR3 protein: ASRDQQGGKNIQY; clone size: -; V gene: TRBV27
CDR3 protein: ASRGTGRHEQY; clone size: -; V gene: TRBV28
CDR3 protein: ASTPSGGAIETQY; clone size: -; V gene: TRBV6-5